This T cell receptor (beta chain) was observed in a study of blood T cell repertoires in COVID-19. Across the study: Acute-phase and convalescent COVID-19 samples originated in the United States, Italy and Spain. The cDNA or gDNA used as material had been derived from T cells, B-cell-depleted T cells, or PBMCs.

Authors' data handling: Estimated nucleated cell counts came from reference gene primer amplification. Method: immunoSEQ multiplex PCR; TCRdb's copy keeps in-frame clones and lacks some. That table is the source of V, J and clone size, and D and trimming were worked out from the DNA. The sample includes approximately 140,000 clones, roughly 89% of them seen just once. The CDR3 runs to 15 residues. The trim removed 8 bases at V and 7 bases at J, leaving 9 bases unmatched. Germline CDR1 and CDR2: SNHLY and FYNNEI. The sequence derives from a man between 45 and 60 years old with active or convalescent COVID-19. The sample consisted of peripheral blood. The rearrangement joins TRBV2 to TRBJ2-1; 12 nucleotides agree with TRBD2. The CDR3 region has the DNA TGTGCCAGCCGACTAGCGGGAGTTCGGTTGAATGAGCAGTTCTTC. Residues: CASRLAGVRLNEQFF.